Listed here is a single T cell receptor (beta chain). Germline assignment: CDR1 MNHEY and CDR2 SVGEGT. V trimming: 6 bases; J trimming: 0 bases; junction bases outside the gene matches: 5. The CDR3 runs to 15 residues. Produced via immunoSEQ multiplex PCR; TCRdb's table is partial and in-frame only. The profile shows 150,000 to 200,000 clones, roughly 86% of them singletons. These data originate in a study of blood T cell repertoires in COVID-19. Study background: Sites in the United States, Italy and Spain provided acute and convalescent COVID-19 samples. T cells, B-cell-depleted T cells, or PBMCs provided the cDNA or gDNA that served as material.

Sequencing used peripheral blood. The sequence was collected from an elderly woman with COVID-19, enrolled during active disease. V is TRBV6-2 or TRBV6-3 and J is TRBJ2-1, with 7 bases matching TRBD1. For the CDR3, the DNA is TGTGCCAGCAGCAAAAGGACAGGCTCCTACAATGAGCAGTTCTTC. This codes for CASSKRTGSYNEQFF.